Described below is a single T cell receptor beta chain sequence and its context. In germline, CDR1 is KGHSH, CDR2 LQKENI. J gave up 6 bases and V 0 bases, and 8 bases lay outside the gene matches. The CDR3 runs 17 residues. Repertoires were generated with immunoSEQ multiplex PCR, while TCRdb's copy carries only in-frame clones and drops some. The data hold 2 million to 2.5 million clones, with around 95% observed a single time. The sample originates from a study of shared clonotypes between healthy human individuals. The receptor was derived from a man younger than 30 in good health. Material: naive CD4+ T cells sorted from blood. Subset denoted: CD45RA+ positively selected. The chain joins TRBV18 to TRBJ2-3, with 11 bases fitting TRBD2. CDR3 bases: TGTGCCAGCTCACCACCCCTAGCGGGGGGCCCGTGGGATACGCAGTATTTT. Its protein product is CASSPPLAGGPWDTQYF.